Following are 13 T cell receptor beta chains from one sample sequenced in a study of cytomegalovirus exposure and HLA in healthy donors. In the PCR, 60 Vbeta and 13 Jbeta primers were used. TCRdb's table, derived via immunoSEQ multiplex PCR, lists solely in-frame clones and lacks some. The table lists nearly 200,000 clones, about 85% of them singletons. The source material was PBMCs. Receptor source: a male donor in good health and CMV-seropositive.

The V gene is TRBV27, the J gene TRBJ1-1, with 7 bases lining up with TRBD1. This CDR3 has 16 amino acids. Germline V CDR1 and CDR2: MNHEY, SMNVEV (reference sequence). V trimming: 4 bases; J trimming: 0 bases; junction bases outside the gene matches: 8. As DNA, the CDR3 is TGTGCCAGCAGTTCCCACAGGGGTGGAATGAACACTGAAGCTTTCTTT. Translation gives CASSSHRGGMNTEAFF.

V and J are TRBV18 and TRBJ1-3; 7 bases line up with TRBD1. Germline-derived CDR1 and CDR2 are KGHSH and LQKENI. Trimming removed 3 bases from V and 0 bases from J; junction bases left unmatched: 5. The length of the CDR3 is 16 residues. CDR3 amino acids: CASSPTGQNSGNTIYF. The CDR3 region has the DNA TGTGCCAGCTCACCTACGGGACAGAACTCTGGAAACACCATATATTTT.

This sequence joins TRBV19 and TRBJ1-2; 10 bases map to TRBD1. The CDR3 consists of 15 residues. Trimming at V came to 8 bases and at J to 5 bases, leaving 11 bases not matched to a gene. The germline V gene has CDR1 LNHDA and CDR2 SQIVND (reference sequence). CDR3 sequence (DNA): TGTGCCAGTTCCCCTCAGGACAGGGGGGGTTATGGCTACACCTTC. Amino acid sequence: CASSPQDRGGYGYTF. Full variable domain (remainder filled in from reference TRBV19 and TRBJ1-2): DGGITQSPKYLFRKEGQNVTLSCEQNLNHDAMYWYRQDPGQGLRLIYYSQIVNDFQKGDIAEGYSVSREKKESFPLTVTSAQKNPTAFYLCASSPQDRGGYGYTFGSGTRLTVV.

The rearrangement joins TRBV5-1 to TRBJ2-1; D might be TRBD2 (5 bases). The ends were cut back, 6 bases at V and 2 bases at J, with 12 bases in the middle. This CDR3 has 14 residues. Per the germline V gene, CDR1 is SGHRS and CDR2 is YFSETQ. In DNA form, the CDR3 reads TGCGCCAGCAATTACGGGAACACCTACAATGAGCAGTTCTTC. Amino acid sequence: CASNYGNTYNEQFF.

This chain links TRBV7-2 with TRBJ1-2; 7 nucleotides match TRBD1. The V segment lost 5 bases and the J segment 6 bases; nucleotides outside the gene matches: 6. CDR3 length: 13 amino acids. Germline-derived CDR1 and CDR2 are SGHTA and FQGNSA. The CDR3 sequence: CASSLGTGDGYTF. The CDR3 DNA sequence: TGTGCCAGCAGCCTGGGAACAGGGGATGGCTACACCTTC.

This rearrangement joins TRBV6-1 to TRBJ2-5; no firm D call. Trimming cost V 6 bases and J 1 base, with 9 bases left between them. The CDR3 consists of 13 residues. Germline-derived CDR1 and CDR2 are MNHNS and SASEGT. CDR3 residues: CASSQDFQETQYF. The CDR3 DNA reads TGTGCCAGCAGCCAGGATTTCCAAGAGACCCAGTACTTC.

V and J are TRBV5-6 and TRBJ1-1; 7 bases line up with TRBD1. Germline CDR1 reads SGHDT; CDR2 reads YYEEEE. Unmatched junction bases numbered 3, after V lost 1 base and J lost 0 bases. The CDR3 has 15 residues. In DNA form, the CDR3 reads TGTGCCAGCAGCTTGTTTGGACAGGTGAACACTGAAGCTTTCTTT. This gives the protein CASSLFGQVNTEAFF.

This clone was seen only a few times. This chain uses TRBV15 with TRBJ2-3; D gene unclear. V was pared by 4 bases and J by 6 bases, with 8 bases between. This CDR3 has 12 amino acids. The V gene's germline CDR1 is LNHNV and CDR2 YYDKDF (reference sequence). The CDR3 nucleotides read TGTGCCACCAGCAAAGAGGAGGATACGCAGTATTTT. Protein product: CATSKEEDTQYF.

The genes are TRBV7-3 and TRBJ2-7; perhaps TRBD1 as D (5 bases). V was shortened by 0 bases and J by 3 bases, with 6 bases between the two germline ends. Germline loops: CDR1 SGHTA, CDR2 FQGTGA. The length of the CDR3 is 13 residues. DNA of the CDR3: TGTGCCAGCAGCTTAACCACAGGCTACGAGCAGTACTTC. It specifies CASSLTTGYEQYF. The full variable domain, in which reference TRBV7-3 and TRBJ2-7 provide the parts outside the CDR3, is GAGVSQTPSNKVTEKGKYVELRCDPISGHTALYWYRQSLGQGPEFLIYFQGTGAADDSGLPNDRFFAVRPEGSVSTLKIQRTERGDSAVYLCASSLTTGYEQYFGPGTRLTVT.

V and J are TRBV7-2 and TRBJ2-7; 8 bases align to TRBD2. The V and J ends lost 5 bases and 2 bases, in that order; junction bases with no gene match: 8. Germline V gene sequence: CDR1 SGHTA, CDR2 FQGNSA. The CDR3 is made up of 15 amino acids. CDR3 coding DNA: TGTGCCAGCAGCGCATACAGCGGGAGTACCTACGAGCAGTACTTC. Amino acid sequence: CASSAYSGSTYEQYF.

The DNA of the CDR3 is TGTGCCAGCTCACCAGACGGGGTCGGCACTGAAGCTTTCTTT. Encoded protein: CASSPDGVGTEAFF. This sequence joins TRBV18 and TRBJ1-1; D call uncertain. Deletions cut 2 bases from V and 4 bases from J, with 11 bases between. Germline V lookup: CDR1 KGHSH, CDR2 LQKENI. This CDR3 is built from 14 residues.

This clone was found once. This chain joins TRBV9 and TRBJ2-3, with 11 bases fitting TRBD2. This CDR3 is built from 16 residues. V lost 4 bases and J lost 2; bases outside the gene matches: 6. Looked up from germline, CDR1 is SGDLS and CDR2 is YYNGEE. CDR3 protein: CASSLTSGGDTDTQYF. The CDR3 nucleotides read TGTGCCAGCAGCTTAACTAGCGGGGGTGACACAGATACGCAGTATTTT.

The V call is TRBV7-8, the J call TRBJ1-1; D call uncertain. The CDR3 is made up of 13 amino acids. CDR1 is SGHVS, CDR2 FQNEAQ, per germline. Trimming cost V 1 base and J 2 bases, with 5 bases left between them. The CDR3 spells CASSLGHNTEAFF. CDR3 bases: TGTGCCAGCAGCTTAGGACATAACACTGAAGCTTTCTTT.